Presented here are 4 T cell receptor beta chains from one specimen sequenced in a study of blood T cells in healthy people across ages. With a J-beta primer mix and a sample-barcoded 5' primer, a second PCR ran about 7 to 12 cycles. TCRdb reanalysed the 5' RACE reads using MiXCR and keeps one entry per CDR3 protein. The table records more than 650,000 distinct CDR3 sequences, around a quarter of them present only once. These same data were also listed under a study on T cells of mothers and their children.

The sample consisted of blood. The receptors come from a boy aged 10-17 years in good health.

This clonotype has ten or more counts. The genes are TRBV12-3 or TRBV12-4 and TRBJ2-3, with D unclear. The CDR3 totals 10 residues. V lost 8 bases to trimming and J lost 6 bases, with 6 bases between them. The CDR3 DNA reads as TGTGCCAGCTCATCTGATACGCAGTATTTT. Its translation is CASSSDTQYF.

This clonotype was detected a few times. V gene TRBV11-2 combines with J gene TRBJ2-7; D gene ambiguous. V lost 4 bases, J lost 2 bases, and 12 bases lay in between. Germline V gives CDR1 SGHAT, CDR2 FQNNGV. This CDR3 is built from 14 residues. CDR3 DNA: TGTGCCAGCAGCTATTCCAATATGGCCTACGAGCAGTACTTC. Amino acids: CASSYSNMAYEQYF.

V and J are TRBV29-1 and TRBJ2-1; 11 bases are shared with TRBD2. Trimming took 7 bases from V and 7 from J; bases not matched to a gene: 6. This CDR3 comprises 13 residues. Germline loops: CDR1 SQVTM, CDR2 ANQGSEA. DNA for the CDR3: TGCAGCGCTTCTAGCGGGGGGAGTAATGAGCAGTTCTTC. Its translation is CSASSGGSNEQFF.

This clonotype came up a few times. V is TRBV7-3 and J is TRBJ2-5; TRBD2 might be the D (5 bases). The V end was cut by 5 bases, the J end by 2 bases, with 9 bases between. CDR3 size: 13 residues. Per germline, CDR1 SGHTA and CDR2 FQGTGA. The CDR3 loop is CASSAGNQETQYF. CDR3 DNA: TGTGCCAGCAGCGCCGGGAATCAAGAGACCCAGTACTTC.